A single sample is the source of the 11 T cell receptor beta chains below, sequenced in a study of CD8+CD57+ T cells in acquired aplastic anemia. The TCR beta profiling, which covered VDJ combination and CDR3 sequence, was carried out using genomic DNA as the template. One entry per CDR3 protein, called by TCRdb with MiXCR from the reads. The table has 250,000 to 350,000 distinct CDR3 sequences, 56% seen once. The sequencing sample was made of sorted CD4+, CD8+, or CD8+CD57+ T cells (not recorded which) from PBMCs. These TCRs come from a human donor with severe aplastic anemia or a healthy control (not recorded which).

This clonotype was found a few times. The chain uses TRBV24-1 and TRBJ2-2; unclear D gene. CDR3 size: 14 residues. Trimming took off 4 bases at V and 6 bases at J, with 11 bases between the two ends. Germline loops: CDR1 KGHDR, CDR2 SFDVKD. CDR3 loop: CATSDWAQAGELFF. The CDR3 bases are TGTGCCACCAGTGACTGGGCGCAAGCCGGGGAGCTGTTTTTT.

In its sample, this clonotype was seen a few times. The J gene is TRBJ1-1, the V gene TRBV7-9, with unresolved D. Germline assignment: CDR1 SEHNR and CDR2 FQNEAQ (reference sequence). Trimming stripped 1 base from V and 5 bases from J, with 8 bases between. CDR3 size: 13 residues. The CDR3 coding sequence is TGTGCCAGCAGCTTAGGGTACGGTACTGAAGCTTTCTTT. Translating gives CASSLGYGTEAFF.

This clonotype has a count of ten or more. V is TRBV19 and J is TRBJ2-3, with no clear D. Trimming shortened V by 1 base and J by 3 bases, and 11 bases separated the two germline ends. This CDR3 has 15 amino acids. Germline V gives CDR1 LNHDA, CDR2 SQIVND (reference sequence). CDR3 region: CASSIALGTTDTQYF. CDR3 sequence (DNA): TGTGCCAGTAGTATAGCCCTTGGAACGACAGATACGCAGTATTTT.

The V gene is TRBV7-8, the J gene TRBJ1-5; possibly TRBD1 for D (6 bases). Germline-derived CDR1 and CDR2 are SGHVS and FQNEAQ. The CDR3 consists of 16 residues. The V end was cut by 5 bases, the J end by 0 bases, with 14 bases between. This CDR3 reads CASSLDSSYSNQPQHF. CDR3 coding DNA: TGTGCCAGCAGCCTGGACAGCTCATATAGCAATCAGCCCCAGCATTTT.

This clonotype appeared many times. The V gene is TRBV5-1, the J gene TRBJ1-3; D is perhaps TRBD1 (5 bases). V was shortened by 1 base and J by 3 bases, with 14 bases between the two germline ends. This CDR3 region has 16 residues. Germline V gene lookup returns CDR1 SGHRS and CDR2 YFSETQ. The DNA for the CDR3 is TGCGCCAGCAGCTTGCGGGTTACAGGCTTTGGAAACACCATATATTTT. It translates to CASSLRVTGFGNTIYF.

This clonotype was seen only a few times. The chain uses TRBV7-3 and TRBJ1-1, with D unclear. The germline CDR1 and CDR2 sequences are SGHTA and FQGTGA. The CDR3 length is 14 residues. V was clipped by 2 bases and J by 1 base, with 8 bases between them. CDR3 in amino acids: CASSLGLANTEAFF. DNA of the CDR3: TGTGCCAGCAGCTTAGGTTTAGCGAACACTGAAGCTTTCTTT.

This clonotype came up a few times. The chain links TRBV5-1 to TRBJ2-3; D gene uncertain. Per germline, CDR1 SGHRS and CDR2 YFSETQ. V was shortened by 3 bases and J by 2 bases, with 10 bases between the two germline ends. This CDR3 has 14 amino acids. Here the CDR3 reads CASSSRVTTDTQYF. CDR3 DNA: TGCGCCAGCAGCTCAAGGGTCACCACAGATACGCAGTATTTT.

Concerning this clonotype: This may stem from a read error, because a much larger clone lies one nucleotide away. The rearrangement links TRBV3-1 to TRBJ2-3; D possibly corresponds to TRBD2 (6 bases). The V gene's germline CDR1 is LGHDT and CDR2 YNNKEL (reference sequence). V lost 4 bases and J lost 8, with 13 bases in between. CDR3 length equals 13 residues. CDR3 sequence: CASSPAGLGTQYF. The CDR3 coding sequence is TGTGCCAGCAGCCCGGCGGGGCTAGGTACGCAGTATTTT.

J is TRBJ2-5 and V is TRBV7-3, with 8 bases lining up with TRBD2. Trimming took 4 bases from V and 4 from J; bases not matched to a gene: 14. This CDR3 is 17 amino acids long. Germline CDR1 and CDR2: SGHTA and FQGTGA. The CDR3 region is CASSSPGAAGEGETQYF. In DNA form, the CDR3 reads TGTGCCAGCAGCTCCCCCGGGGCAGCGGGGGAAGGAGAGACCCAGTACTTC.

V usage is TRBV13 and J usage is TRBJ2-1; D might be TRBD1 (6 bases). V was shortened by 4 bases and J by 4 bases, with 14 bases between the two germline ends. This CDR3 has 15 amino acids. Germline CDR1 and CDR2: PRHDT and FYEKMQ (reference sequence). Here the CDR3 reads CASSSLPTGYNEQFF. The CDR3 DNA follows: TGTGCCAGCAGCTCCCTCCCTACAGGGTACAATGAGCAGTTCTTC.

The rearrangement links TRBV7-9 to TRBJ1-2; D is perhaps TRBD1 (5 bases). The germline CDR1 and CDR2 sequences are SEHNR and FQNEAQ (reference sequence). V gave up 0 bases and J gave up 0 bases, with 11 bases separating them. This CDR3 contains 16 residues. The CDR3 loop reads CASSLALREPNYGYTF. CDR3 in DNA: TGTGCCAGCAGCTTAGCGCTCAGGGAACCTAACTATGGCTACACCTTC.